This T cell receptor beta chain was sequenced in a study of shared clonotypes between healthy human individuals. Measured with immunoSEQ multiplex PCR; TCRdb has only the in-frame clones, and not every one. Counted here are around 2.3 million clones, 90% to 97% occurring once; the ten biggest clones make up roughly 0.13%. Germline-derived CDR1 and CDR2 are MNHEY and SVGAGI. Trimming took off 6 bases at V and 11 bases at J, with 14 bases between the two ends. This CDR3 is built from 11 residues. In the CD4+ fraction, cells were divided into CD45RA+ naive and CD45RA-negative memory subsets. Sequencing was done on a sample of naive CD4+ T cells sorted from blood. Subset described: CD45RA+ positively selected. J is TRBJ2-7 and V is TRBV6-5, with D possibly called TRBD1 or TRBD2 (5 bases each). The receptor was isolated from a man between 18 and 35 years old in good health. CDR3 nucleotides: TGTGCCAGCAGGGGGACGGACCTGGAGTACTTC. It is translated as CASRGTDLEYF.